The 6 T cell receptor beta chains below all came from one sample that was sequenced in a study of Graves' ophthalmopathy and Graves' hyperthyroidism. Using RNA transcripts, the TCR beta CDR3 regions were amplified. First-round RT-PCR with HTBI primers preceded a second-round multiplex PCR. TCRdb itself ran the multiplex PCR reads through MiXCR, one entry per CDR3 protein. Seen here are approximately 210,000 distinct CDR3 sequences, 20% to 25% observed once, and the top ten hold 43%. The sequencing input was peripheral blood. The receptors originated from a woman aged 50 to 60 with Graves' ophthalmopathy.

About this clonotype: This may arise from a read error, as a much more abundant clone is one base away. The CDR3 is CASSPWDRVDDEQYF. CDR3 sequence (DNA): TGTGCCAGCAGCCCGTGGGACAGGGTAGACGACGAGCAGTACTTC. The rearrangement links TRBV7-2 to TRBJ2-7; 9 bases align to TRBD1. The ends lost 5 bases at V and 5 bases at J; junction bases unmatched: 10. Germline V lookup: CDR1 SGHTA, CDR2 FQGNSA. This CDR3 spans 15 amino acids.

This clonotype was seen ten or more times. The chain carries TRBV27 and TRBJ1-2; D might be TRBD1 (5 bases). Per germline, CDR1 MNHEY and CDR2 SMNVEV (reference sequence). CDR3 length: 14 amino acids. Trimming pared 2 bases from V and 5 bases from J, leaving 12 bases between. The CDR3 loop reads CASSLAGRDYGYTF. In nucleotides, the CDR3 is TGTGCCAGCAGTTTAGCAGGGAGAGATTATGGCTACACCTTC.

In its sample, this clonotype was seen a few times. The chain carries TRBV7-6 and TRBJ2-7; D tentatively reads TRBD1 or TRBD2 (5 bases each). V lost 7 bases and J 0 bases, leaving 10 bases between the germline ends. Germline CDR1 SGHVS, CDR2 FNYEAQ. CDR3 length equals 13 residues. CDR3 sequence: CASTPGSSYEQYF. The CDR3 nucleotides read TGTGCCAGCACTCCAGGGAGCTCCTACGAGCAGTACTTC.

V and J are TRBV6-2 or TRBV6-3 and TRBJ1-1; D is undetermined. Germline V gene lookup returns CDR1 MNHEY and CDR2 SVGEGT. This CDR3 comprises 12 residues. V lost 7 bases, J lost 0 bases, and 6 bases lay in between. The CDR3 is CASKTVNTEAFF. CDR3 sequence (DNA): TGTGCCAGCAAAACAGTGAACACTGAAGCTTTCTTT.

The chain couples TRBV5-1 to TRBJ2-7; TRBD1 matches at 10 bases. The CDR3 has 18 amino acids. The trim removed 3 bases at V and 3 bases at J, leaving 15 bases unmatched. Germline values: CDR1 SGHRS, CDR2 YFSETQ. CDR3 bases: TGCGCCAGCAGCTACTCTGGCGGGGGACAGGGGTCGGGCTACGAGCAGTACTTC. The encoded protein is CASSYSGGGQGSGYEQYF.

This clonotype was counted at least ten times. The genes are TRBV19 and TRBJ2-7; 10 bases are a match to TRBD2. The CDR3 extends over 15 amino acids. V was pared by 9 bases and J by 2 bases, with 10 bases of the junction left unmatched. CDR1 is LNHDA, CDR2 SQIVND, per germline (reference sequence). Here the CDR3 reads CASSLGLAETYEQYF. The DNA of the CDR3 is TGTGCCAGCAGCTTAGGACTAGCGGAAACCTACGAGCAGTACTTC.